This TCR beta chain was recovered during a study of blood T cell repertoires in COVID-19. Overall study context: In each case, the material was cDNA or gDNA derived from T cells, B-cell-depleted T cells, or PBMCs.

With regard to this clone: The same CDR3 is also encoded by other DNA sequences in this sample.

TCRdb's copy holds only in-frame clones and misses some; the assay was immunoSEQ multiplex PCR. This sample has roughly 320,000 clones, with roughly nine tenths found just once. The Seattle patients, enrolled during active infection, were followed longitudinally. The TCR was taken from a woman in her 30s with COVID-19, enrolled during active disease. Sequencing input: peripheral blood.

The chain's CDR3 is CASSQGRGGYTF. CDR3 bases: TGTGCCAGCAGCCAAGGACGGGGAGGCTACACCTTC. The genes are TRBV3-1 (or the pseudogene TRBV3-2) and TRBJ1-2; D ambiguous. The CDR3 loop spans 12 amino acids. Germline CDR1 is LGHDT and CDR2 is YNNKEL (reference sequence). Trimming left V 1 base short and J 8 bases short, with 8 bases between.